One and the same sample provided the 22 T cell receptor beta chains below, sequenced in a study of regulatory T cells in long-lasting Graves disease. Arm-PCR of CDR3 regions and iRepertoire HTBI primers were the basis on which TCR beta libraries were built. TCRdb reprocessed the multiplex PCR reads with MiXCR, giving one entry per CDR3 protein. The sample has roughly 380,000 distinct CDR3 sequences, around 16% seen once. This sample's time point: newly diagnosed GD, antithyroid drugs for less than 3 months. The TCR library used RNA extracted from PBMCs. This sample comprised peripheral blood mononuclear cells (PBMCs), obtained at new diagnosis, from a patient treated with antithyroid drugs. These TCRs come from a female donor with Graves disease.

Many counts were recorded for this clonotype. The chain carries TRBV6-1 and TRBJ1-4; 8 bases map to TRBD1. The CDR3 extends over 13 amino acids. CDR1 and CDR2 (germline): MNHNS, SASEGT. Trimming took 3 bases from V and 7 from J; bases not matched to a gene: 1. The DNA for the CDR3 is TGTGCCAGCAGTGACGACAGGGGTGAAAAACTGTTTTTT. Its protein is CASSDDRGEKLFF.

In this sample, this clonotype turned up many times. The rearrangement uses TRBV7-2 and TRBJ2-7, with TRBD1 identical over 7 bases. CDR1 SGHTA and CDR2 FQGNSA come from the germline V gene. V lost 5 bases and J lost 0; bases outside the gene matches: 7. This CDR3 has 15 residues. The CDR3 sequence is CASSPGGQVSYEQYF. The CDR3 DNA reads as TGTGCCAGCAGCCCAGGCGGACAGGTCTCCTACGAGCAGTACTTC.

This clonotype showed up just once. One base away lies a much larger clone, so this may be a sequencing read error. The CDR3 nucleotides are TGTGCCAGCGGGACTTCAGACACCGGGGAGCTGTTTTTT. Its translation is CASGTSDTGELFF. This sequence joins TRBV27 and TRBJ2-2, with D tentatively TRBD2 (6 bases). The CDR3 has 13 amino acids. V lost 8 bases, J lost 3 bases, and 10 bases lay in between. Germline V CDR1 and CDR2: MNHEY, SMNVEV (reference sequence).

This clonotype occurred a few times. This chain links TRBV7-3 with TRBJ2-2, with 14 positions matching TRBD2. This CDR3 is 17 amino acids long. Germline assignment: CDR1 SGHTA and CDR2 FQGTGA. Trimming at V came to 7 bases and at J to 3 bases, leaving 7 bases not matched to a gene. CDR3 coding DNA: TGTGCCAGCAAAGGGACTAGCGGGAGCGGAGACACCGGGGAGCTGTTTTTT. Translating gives CASKGTSGSGDTGELFF.

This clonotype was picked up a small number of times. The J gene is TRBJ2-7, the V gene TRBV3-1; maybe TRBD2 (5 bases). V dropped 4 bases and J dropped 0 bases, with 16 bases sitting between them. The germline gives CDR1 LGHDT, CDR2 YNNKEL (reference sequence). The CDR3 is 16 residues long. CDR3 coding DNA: TGTGCCAGCAGCCGATCGCTGGCCGGACTCTCCTACGAGCAGTACTTC. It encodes CASSRSLAGLSYEQYF.

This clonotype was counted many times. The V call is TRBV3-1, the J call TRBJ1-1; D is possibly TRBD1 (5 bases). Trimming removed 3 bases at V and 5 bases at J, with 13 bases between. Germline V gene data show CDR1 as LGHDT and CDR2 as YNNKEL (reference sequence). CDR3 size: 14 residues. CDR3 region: CASSHSRDGTEAFF. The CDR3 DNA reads TGTGCCAGCAGCCACAGCCGGGACGGAACTGAAGCTTTCTTT.

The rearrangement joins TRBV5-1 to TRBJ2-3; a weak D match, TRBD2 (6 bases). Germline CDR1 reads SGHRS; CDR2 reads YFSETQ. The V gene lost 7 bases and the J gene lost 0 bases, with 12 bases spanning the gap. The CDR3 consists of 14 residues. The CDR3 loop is CASGIAVSTDTQYF. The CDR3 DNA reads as TGCGCCAGCGGAATAGCGGTGAGCACAGATACGCAGTATTTT. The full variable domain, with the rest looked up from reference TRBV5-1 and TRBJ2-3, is KAGVTQTPRYLIKTRGQQVTLSCSPISGHRSVSWYQQTPGQGLQFLFEYFSETQRNKGNFPGRFSGRQFSNSRSEMNVSTLELGDSALYLCASGIAVSTDTQYFGPGTRLTVL.

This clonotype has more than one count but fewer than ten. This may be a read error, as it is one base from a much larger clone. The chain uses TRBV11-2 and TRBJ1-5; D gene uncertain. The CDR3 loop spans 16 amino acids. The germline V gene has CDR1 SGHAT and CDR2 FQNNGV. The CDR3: CASSSLRGSSNQPQRF. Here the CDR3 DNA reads TGTGCCAGCAGCTCCCTCCGAGGTTCGAGCAATCAGCCCCAGCGTTTT.

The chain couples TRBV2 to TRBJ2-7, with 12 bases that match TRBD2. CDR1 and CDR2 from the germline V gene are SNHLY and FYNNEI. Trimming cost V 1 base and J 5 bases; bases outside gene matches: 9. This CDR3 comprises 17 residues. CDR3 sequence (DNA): TGTGCCAGCAGTGAAGTGTCTAGCGGGAGGGCCCCCCACGAGCAGTACTTC. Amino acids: CASSEVSSGRAPHEQYF.

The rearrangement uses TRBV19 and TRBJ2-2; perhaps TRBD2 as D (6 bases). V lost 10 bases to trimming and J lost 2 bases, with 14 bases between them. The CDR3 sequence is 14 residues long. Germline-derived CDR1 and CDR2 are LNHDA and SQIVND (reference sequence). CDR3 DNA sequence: TGTGCCACCACCGGGAGATTAAACACCGGGGAGCTGTTTTTT. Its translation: CATTGRLNTGELFF. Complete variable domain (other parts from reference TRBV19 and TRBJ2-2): DGGITQSPKYLFRKEGQNVTLSCEQNLNHDAMYWYRQDPGQGLRLIYYSQIVNDFQKGDIAEGYSVSREKKESFPLTVTSAQKNPTAFYLCATTGRLNTGELFFGEGSRLTVL.

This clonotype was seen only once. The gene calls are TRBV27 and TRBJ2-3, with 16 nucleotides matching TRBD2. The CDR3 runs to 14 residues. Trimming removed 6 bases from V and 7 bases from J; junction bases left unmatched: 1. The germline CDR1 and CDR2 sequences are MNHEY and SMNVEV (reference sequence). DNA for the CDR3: TGTGCCAGCAGGGGACTAGCGGGGGGGAATACGCAGTATTTT. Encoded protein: CASRGLAGGNTQYF.

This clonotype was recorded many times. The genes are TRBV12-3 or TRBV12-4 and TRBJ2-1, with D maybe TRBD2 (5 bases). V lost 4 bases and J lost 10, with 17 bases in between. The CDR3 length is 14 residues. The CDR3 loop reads CASSSFWGVREQFF. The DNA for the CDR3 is TGTGCCAGCAGTTCCTTCTGGGGAGTCCGAGAGCAGTTCTTC.

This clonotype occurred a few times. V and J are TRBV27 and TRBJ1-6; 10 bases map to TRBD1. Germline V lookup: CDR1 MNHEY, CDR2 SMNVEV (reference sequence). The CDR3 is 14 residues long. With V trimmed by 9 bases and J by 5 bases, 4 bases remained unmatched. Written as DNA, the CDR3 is TGTGCCAGACCGGGACAGGGGCATAATTCACCCCTCCACTTT. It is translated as CARPGQGHNSPLHF.

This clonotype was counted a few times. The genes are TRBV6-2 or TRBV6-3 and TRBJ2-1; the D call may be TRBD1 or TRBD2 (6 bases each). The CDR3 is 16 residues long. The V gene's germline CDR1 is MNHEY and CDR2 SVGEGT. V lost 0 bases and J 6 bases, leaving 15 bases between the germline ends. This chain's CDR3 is CASSYSLGGSGNEQFF. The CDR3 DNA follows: TGTGCCAGCAGTTACTCATTGGGGGGCTCGGGCAATGAGCAGTTCTTC.

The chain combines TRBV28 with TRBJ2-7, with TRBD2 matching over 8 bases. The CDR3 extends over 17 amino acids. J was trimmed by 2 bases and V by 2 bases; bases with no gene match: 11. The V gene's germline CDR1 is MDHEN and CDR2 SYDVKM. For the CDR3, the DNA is TGTGCCAGCAGTTTAGGCCCGGGGGGGGTCAAGACCTACGAGCAGTACTTC. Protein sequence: CASSLGPGGVKTYEQYF.

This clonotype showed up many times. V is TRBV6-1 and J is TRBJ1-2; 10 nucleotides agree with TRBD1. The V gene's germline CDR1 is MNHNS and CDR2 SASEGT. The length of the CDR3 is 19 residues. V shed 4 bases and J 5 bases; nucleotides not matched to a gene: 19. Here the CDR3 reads CASSVMPGQGIWGTYGYTF. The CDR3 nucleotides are TGTGCCAGCAGTGTAATGCCGGGACAGGGGATATGGGGCACGTATGGCTACACCTTC.

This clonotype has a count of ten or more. The CDR3 reads CASTLQGNTEAFF. CDR3 nucleotide sequence: TGTGCCAGCACCCTACAGGGGAACACTGAAGCTTTCTTT. The chain carries TRBV12-3 or TRBV12-4 and TRBJ1-1; D perhaps matches TRBD1 (6 bases). Trimming shortened V by 7 bases and J by 1 base, and 10 bases separated the two germline ends. The CDR3 covers 13 residues.

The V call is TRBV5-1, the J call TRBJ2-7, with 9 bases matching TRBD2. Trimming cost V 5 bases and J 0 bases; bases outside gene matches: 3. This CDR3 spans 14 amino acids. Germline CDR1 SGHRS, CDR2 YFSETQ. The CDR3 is CASRTSGLSYEQYF. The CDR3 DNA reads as TGCGCCAGCAGGACTAGCGGCCTCTCCTACGAGCAGTACTTC.

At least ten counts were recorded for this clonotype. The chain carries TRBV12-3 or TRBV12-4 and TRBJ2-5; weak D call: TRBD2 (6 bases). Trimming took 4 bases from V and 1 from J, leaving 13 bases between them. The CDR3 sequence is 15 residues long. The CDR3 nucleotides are TGTGCCAGCAGTTCCCGGGACTGGACCCAAGAGACCCAGTACTTC. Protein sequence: CASSSRDWTQETQYF.

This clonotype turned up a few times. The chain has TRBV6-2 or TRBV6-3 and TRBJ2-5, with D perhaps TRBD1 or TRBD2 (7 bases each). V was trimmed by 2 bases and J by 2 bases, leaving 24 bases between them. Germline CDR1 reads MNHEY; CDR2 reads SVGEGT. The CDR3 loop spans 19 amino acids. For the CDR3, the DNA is TGTGCCAGCAGTTACCCCCAGGGGGGGGGGGCTGGGGGTCAAGAGACCCAGTACTTC. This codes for CASSYPQGGGAGGQETQYF.

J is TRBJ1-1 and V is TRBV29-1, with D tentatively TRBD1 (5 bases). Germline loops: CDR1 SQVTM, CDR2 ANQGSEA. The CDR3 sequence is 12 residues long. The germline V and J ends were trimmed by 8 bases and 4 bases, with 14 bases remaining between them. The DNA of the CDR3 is TGCAGCACTAGAGCAGGGCTCACTGAAGCTTTCTTT. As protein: CSTRAGLTEAFF.

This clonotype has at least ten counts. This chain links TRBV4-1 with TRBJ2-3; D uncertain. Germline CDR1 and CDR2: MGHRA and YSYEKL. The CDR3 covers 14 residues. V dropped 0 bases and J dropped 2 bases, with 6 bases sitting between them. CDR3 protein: CASSQERFTDTQYF. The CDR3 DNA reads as TGCGCCAGCAGCCAAGAACGTTTCACAGATACGCAGTATTTT.